This TCR beta chain was sequenced in a study of OX40 agonist ivuxolimab in advanced cancers. CDR3 length: 13 residues. CDR1 SEHNR and CDR2 FQNEAQ come from the germline V gene (reference sequence). Between the trimmed V and J ends, which lost 6 bases and 3 bases, there was a span of 11 bases. Notes on the study in general: Antigen specificity was not determined for the expanded peripheral T cells.

Note on this clone: Its matching antigen is unknown.

Sequencing was performed with immunoSEQ multiplex PCR; in TCRdb, only in-frame clones are kept and a portion is missing. The table includes about 53,000 clones, 80% to 90% detected once. This specimen was CD4+ or CD8+ T cells sorted from blood, taken in a trial of the OX40 agonist ivuxolimab. This receptor was taken from an adult with an advanced solid tumor such as melanoma, head and neck, liver or kidney cancer. The rearrangement links TRBV7-9 to TRBJ1-1; D possibly corresponds to TRBD1 (6 bases). The CDR3: CASSPPGDTEAFF. CDR3 in DNA: TGTGCCAGCAGTCCCCCAGGGGACACTGAAGCTTTCTTT.